A selection of T cell receptor beta chains follows, all from one sample in a study of CD8+ T cells in alopecia areata. Some clones are missing from TCRdb's copy, which holds only in-frame ones; the method was immunoSEQ multiplex PCR. The table lists 50,000 to 65,000 clones, around 46% of them singletons. The material sequenced was CD8+ T cells sorted from blood, taken at approximately week 37, from a patient treated with tofacitinib. These receptors all come from a human donor with alopecia areata. CDR3s include the opening cysteine and the closing phenylalanine or tryptophan. The D gene is left open where the match is weak. Size tells how often a clone was seen (once, few, many) or the class of an expanded clone, and some rows leave it out.

j_call,clone_size,d_call,v_call,cdr3_nt,cdr3_aa
TRBJ1-5,.,.,TRBV19,TGTGCCAGCGTCGACAGGCTTTATAGCAATCAGCCCCAGCATTTT,CASVDRLYSNQPQHF
TRBJ2-5,few,.,TRBV5-1,TGCGCCAGCCACACCGGGGTCGAAAGCCCAGAGACCCAGTACTTC,CASHTGVESPETQYF
TRBJ2-4,.,.,TRBV19,TGTGCCAGTAGTCCGACGGTAGGAGACATTCAGTACTTC,CASSPTVGDIQYF
TRBJ2-2,few,TRBD2,TRBV30,TGTGCCCCGAAGCCCGGCGGGAGTTCGAACACCGGGGAGCTGTTTTTT,CAPKPGGSSNTGELFF
TRBJ2-5,.,.,TRBV11-2,TGTGCCAGCAGCTTAGGGTCGGCCTTGGAAGAGACCCAGTACTTC,CASSLGSALEETQYF
TRBJ2-5,few,.,TRBV5-1,TGCGCCAGCATTGGGGCGGAAGAGACCCAGTACTTC,CASIGAEETQYF
TRBJ2-7,.,.,TRBV30,TGTGCCTGGCATTCACCGGGACACAAAAACGCATACGAGCAGTACTTC,CAWHSPGHKNAYEQYF
TRBJ2-7,.,.,TRBV29-1,TGCAGCGTTGAAGGGATAAACGGACACTACGAGCAGTACTTC,CSVEGINGHYEQYF
TRBJ1-1,few,.,TRBV29-1,TGCAGCGGTGACGGAGAAAGCATGAACACTGAAGCTTTCTTT,CSGDGESMNTEAFF
TRBJ2-1,.,.,TRBV11-2,TGTGCCAGCAGCATAGGGGCCTCCGGAGGGGATCGCCCCACAATTGAGCAGTTCTTC,CASSIGASGGDRPTIEQFF
TRBJ2-7,.,.,TRBV4-1,TGCGCCAGCAGCAACTACTACGAGCAGTACTTC,CASSNYYEQYF
TRBJ2-3,few,.,TRBV2,TGTGCCAGCAGTGACTCGGAAGATACGCAGTATTTT,CASSDSEDTQYF
TRBJ2-7,few,.,TRBV7-3,TGCGCCAGCAGCCAAGAACTGGTGGGGAGCTCCTACGAGCAGTACTTC,CASSQELVGSSYEQYF
TRBJ2-1,few,.,TRBV4-1,TGCGCCAGCAGCCCGACCACCCCCGATGAGCAGTTCTTC,CASSPTTPDEQFF
TRBJ2-1,few,.,TRBV9,TGTGCCAGCAGCGTAGGAAACGGGCCCTACAATGAGCAGTTCTTC,CASSVGNGPYNEQFF
TRBJ1-5,once,.,TRBV4-1,TGCGCCAGCAGCCAAGCCAAACTGACACCCGATAGCAATCAGCCCCAGCATTTT,CASSQAKLTPDSNQPQHF
TRBJ1-1,.,.,TRBV5-4,TGTGCCAGCAGCTTGAAGGCAGGTGGGAACACTGAAGCTTTCTTT,CASSLKAGGNTEAFF
TRBJ2-7,.,TRBD2,TRBV9,TGTGCCAGCAGCGTAGCAGCGGGAGCCGCCTACGAGCAGTACTTC,CASSVAAGAAYEQYF
TRBJ2-3,few,TRBD2,TRBV7-7,TGTGCTAGCAGCAATGGACTAGCGGTCCCTCAAGTCGGGTATTTT,CASSNGLAVPQVGYF
TRBJ2-7,.,TRBD2,TRBV13,TGTGCCAGCAGCTTAGCGACTAGCGGCAATAAATACTACGAGCAGTACTTC,CASSLATSGNKYYEQYF
TRBJ2-1,.,.,TRBV11-2,TGTGCCAGCAGCTTACCCTTCGGGATACAGTTCTTC,CASSLPFGIQFF
TRBJ2-4,few,TRBD2,TRBV7-9,TGTGCCAGCAGCCGAGAACTAGCGGGGGAAAACATTCAGTACTTC,CASSRELAGENIQYF
TRBJ2-7,.,TRBD1,TRBV10-3,TGTGCCATCAGTGAACGGACAGGGGTCTACGAGCAGTACTTC,CAISERTGVYEQYF
TRBJ2-5,.,.,TRBV9,TGTGCCAGCAGCTTCCCCCGGGACCTTGGCCCGAAAGAGACCCAGTACTTC,CASSFPRDLGPKETQYF
TRBJ2-5,once,.,TRBV25-1,TGTGCCAGCAGTGACATACAAGAAATTCAAGAGACCCAGTACTTC,CASSDIQEIQETQYF
TRBJ2-5,.,.,TRBV7-9,TGTGCCAGCAGACCGGTGATGGCGGCCCAAGAGACCCAGTACTTC,CASRPVMAAQETQYF
TRBJ1-2,.,TRBD1,TRBV30,TGTGCCTGGAGCCCCGGACAGGGGGCGTACGGCTACACCTTC,CAWSPGQGAYGYTF